This T cell receptor (beta chain) was captured by sequencing in a study of regulatory T cells in long-lasting Graves disease. TCR beta libraries were built with iRepertoire HTBI primers and Arm-PCR of CDR3 regions. TCRdb used MiXCR to reprocess the multiplex PCR reads, holding one entry per CDR3 protein. The sample holds roughly 250,000 distinct CDR3 sequences, around 18% seen once. Germline lookup yields CDR1 SNHLY and CDR2 FYNNEI. V lost 6 bases, J lost 6 bases, and 14 bases lay in between. The CDR3 has 13 residues. Time point in this sample: newly diagnosed GD, antithyroid drugs for less than 3 months. PBMC RNA served as the TCR library source. These records were also assigned to another study, of T cells in Graves' hyperthyroidism and ophthalmopathy.

The sequence was collected from a woman under 40 with Graves disease. This specimen consisted of peripheral blood mononuclear cells (PBMCs), obtained at new diagnosis, from a patient treated with antithyroid drugs. The chain employs TRBV2 and TRBJ1-1; D is unresolved. The CDR3 sequence is CASSEPLRSEAFF. CDR3 DNA: TGTGCCAGCAGCGAACCCCTGCGGTCTGAAGCTTTCTTT.